This T cell receptor (beta chain) originates from a study of T-cell memory formation after mild COVID-19. Per the germline V gene, CDR1 is SEHNR and CDR2 is FQNEAQ (reference sequence). The CDR3 has 14 amino acids. Trimming removed 4 bases from V and 4 bases from J, with 13 bases in between. Each CDR3 protein gets one entry after TCRdb re-called the 5' RACE reads with MiXCR. Of just under 150,000 distinct CDR3 sequences in the sample, roughly 6.3% were seen once. This clonotype came up many times. The chain has TRBV7-9 and TRBJ1-2; the D gene is possibly TRBD1 (5 bases). This receptor was identified in an adult woman who had mild COVID-19 (a few samples of this study predate the infection). Cell type and time point are not known. Sample: PBMCs or a T cell subset sorted from them (not recorded which). The CDR3 protein is CASSSATEIYGYTF. The CDR3 bases are TGTGCCAGCAGCTCTGCGACAGAAATCTATGGCTACACCTTC.